This T cell receptor beta chain was documented in a study of tumor-infiltrating lymphocytes in primary liver carcinoma. For the study at large: Tumors were staged T1-T3 N0M0 and measured about 4.2 to 10 cm across. Whole-study results and caveats: A significantly higher top-250-clone fraction was recorded for tumors than for blood (p = 0.039).

The researchers produced TCR beta cDNA from around 0.5 ug total RNA with a constant-region primer. Employing slightly modified ARM-PCR, three nested multiplex PCR rounds were run, and these gave rise to the TCR beta libraries. The first two PCR rounds used TRBV1-TRBV30 forward primers with a C-beta reverse primer, 10 cycles each. One entry per CDR3 protein results from TCRdb running MiXCR on the multiplex PCR reads. The table records tens of thousands of distinct CDR3 sequences, about two thirds of them present only once. The study co-extracted DNA and RNA from roughly 20-30 mg of unsorted bulk tissue. Tumor samples all exceeded 75% viable tumor cells. The CDR3 is 18 residues long. CDR1 SGHAT and CDR2 FQNNGV come from the germline V gene. Regarding this clonotype: The target antigen is unknown. One end of the junction is discordant with germline, which a read error may explain.

This clonotype was obtained from a man in his forties or fifties with primary liver carcinoma and hepatitis B virus infection. The J gene is TRBJ2-1, the V gene TRBV11-2; 10 bases map to TRBD2. The sequenced material came from liver tumor tissue from sampling region 4. The subset here: tumor region T4, right-lateral pole. Here the CDR3 reads CASGFPRLAGEPYNEQFF. The CDR3, as DNA: TGTGCCAGCGGCTTCCCTCGGCTAGCGGGAGAACCCTACAATGAGCAGTTCTTC.